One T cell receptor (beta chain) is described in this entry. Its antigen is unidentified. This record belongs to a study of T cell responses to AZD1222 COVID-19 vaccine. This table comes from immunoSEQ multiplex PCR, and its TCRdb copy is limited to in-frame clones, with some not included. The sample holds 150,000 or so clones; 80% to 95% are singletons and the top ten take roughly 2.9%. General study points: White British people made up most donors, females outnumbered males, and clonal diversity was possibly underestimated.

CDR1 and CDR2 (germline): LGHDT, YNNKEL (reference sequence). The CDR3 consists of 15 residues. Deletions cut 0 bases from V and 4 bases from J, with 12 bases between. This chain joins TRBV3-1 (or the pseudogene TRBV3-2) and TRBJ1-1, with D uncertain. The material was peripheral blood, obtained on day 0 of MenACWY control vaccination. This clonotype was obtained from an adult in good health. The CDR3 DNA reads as TGTGCCAGCAGCCAAGAAACCGATTATCTCACTGAAGCTTTCTTT. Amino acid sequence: CASSQETDYLTEAFF.